This is a list of T cell receptor beta chains from one sample in a study of tumor-infiltrating lymphocytes in primary liver carcinoma. TCRdb re-derived calls from the multiplex PCR reads in MiXCR, one entry per CDR3 protein. This sample has about 120,000 distinct CDR3 sequences, with roughly 70% found just once. Sequencing was carried out using tumor-adjacent normal liver tissue. The receptors here all came from a woman aged 55 to 70 with primary liver carcinoma and hepatitis B virus infection. CDR3s include the opening cysteine and the closing phenylalanine or tryptophan. A D gene is named only where the DNA matches it firmly. Rows may omit the clone size; those that give it use once, few, many or a size class.

d_gene,abundance,v_gene,j_gene,CDR3aa,CDR3nt
NA,NA,TRBV28,TRBJ2-1,CTSTAGVELCNEQFF,TGTACCAGCACCGCAGGGGTTGAGCTCTGCAATGAGCAGTTCTTC
TRBD2,few,TRBV2,TRBJ2-1,CASTTGLVGYNEQFF,TGTGCCAGCACCACCGGACTAGTGGGCTACAATGAGCAGTTCTTC
TRBD2,NA,TRBV11-2,TRBJ2-1,CASSFGSGGPCNEQFF,TGTGCCAGCAGCTTTGGTTCGGGAGGGCCTTGCAATGAGCAGTTCTTC
NA,many,TRBV6-1,TRBJ1-2,CASSLELHNYGYTF,TGTGCCAGCTCCCTGGAGTTACACAACTATGGCTACACCTTC
TRBD2,NA,TRBV2,TRBJ2-1,CASSERTSGSDEQFF,TGTGCCAGCAGCGAAAGGACTAGCGGGAGCGATGAGCAGTTCTTC
NA,NA,TRBV29-1,TRBJ2-1,CSVRLWARGNYEQFF,TGCAGCGTTCGGTTATGGGCTAGAGGGAACTATGAGCAGTTCTTC
TRBD2,NA,TRBV29-1,TRBJ2-3,CSVGSGRSVRTDTQYF,TGCAGCGTCGGTAGCGGGCGTTCAGTACGGACAGATACGCAGTATTTT
TRBD1,NA,TRBV7-9,TRBJ2-5,CASRSGTGYETQYF,TGTGCAAGCAGGTCCGGGACAGGGTACGAGACCCAGTACTTC
TRBD1,many,TRBV29-1,TRBJ2-3,CSVEDIDRGGPDTQYF,TGCAGCGTTGAAGATATCGACAGGGGAGGACCAGATACGCAGTATTTT
NA,NA,TRBV11-3,TRBJ2-7,CASSPGTGDNYKQYF,TGTGCCAGCAGCCCCGGGACGGGGGACAACTACAAGCAGTACTTC
NA,NA,TRBV12-3/TRBV12-4,TRBJ1-1,CASNLLQGRTEAFF,TGTGCTAGCAATTTATTACAGGGTCGTACTGAAGCTTTCTTT
TRBD2,few,TRBV6-5,TRBJ2-1,CASSYYMGLAGCYKQFF,TGTGCCAGCAGTTACTATATGGGACTAGCGGGATGTTATAAGCAGTTCTTC
TRBD1,NA,TRBV20-1,TRBJ2-1,CSARGTGVAGGSYNEQFF,TGCAGTGCTAGAGGTACAGGGGTCGCAGGCGGTTCCTACAATGAGCAGTTCTTC
NA,NA,TRBV11-2,TRBJ2-7,CASSLIEGTYEQYF,TGTGCCAGCAGCTTGATAGAAGGGACCTACGAGCAGTACTTC
TRBD1,NA,TRBV11-2,TRBJ2-3,CASSLDRGPDMQDF,TGTGCCAGCAGCCTCGACAGGGGGCCAGATATGCAGGATTTT
NA,NA,TRBV14,TRBJ1-5,CAKSQAGTGQPQHF,TGTGCCAAGAGCCAGGCGGGGACGGGTCAGCCCCAGCATTTT
NA,NA,TRBV7-8,TRBJ1-1,CASSLGWIGSTEAFF,TGTGCCAGCAGTTTAGGCTGGATCGGGAGTACTGAAGCTTTCTTT